The 24 T cell receptor beta chains listed next were all sequenced from one sample in a study of blood T cell repertoires in COVID-19. The data were produced by immunoSEQ multiplex PCR, yet TCRdb's version contains in-frame clones alone and is incomplete. The table shows approximately 200,000 clones, with roughly 86% occurring only once. Sequencing was carried out using PBMCs or T cells enriched from blood (not recorded which). The source is a young man with acute COVID-19.

The CDR3, as DNA: TGTGCCAGCAGCCCTTCCGGGACTAGCTACCGAGACAATGAGCAGTTCTTC. This encodes CASSPSGTSYRDNEQFF. The genes are TRBV7-2 and TRBJ2-1, with 9 bases identical to TRBD2. Germline V gives CDR1 SGHTA, CDR2 FQGNSA. The CDR3 totals 17 residues. V lost 5 bases to trimming and J lost 5 bases; unmatched junction nucleotides: 13.

This chain joins TRBV2 and TRBJ1-2; no clear D gene. The CDR3 extends over 12 amino acids. V was shortened by 2 bases and J by 5 bases, with 6 bases between the two germline ends. Germline CDR1 reads SNHLY; CDR2 reads FYNNEI. CDR3: CASSEHEYGYTF. The CDR3 coding sequence is TGTGCCAGCAGTGAACACGAGTATGGCTACACCTTC.

A single count supports this clone. The rearrangement joins TRBV28 to TRBJ1-1; 10 bases are shared with TRBD1. The CDR3 totals 12 residues. Germline CDR1 reads MDHEN; CDR2 reads SYDVKM. V lost 6 bases and J lost 10; bases outside the gene matches: 5. The CDR3 coding sequence is TGTGCCAGCAGCGACAGGGGGCTAGGAGCTTTCTTT. It encodes CASSDRGLGAFF.

This clone has only one observation. This chain uses TRBV6-6 with TRBJ2-7, with D possibly being TRBD2 (6 bases). Germline CDR1 is MNHNY and CDR2 is SVGAGI (reference sequence). Trimming took 7 bases from V and 0 from J, leaving 16 bases between them. The CDR3 has 15 amino acids. This CDR3 reads CASTWWRENSYEQYF. The CDR3 DNA reads as TGTGCCAGCACTTGGTGGAGGGAGAACTCCTACGAGCAGTACTTC.

This chain connects TRBV12-2 to TRBJ2-2; the DNA was not used to check the table's D call, TRBD1. TRBV12-2 is designated a pseudogene. This CDR3 is 14 amino acids long. The DNA of the CDR3 is TGTGCAAGTCGCCTCACATGGAACACCGGGGAGCTGTTTTTT. It specifies CASRLTWNTGELFF.

The V gene is TRBV25-1, the J gene TRBJ2-1, with D possibly being TRBD1 (5 bases). The CDR3 runs to 13 residues. Germline values: CDR1 MGHDK, CDR2 SYGVNS. Trimming stripped 5 bases from V and 6 bases from J, with 11 bases between. CDR3 sequence: CASSLTGLNEQFF. The CDR3 nucleotides read TGTGCCAGCAGTCTTACAGGCCTCAATGAGCAGTTCTTC.

Turning to this clone: Other DNA sequences of this sample code for an identical CDR3. The chain carries TRBV18 and TRBJ1-1; tentatively, D is TRBD1 (6 bases). Trimming stripped 4 bases from V and 4 bases from J, with 16 bases between. Germline V gene data show CDR1 as KGHSH and CDR2 as LQKENI. The CDR3 has 15 residues. The CDR3 loop reads CASSRESGGRTEAFF. Written as DNA, the CDR3 is TGTGCCAGCTCACGCGAGAGCGGGGGCCGCACTGAAGCTTTCTTT.

The chain employs TRBV2 and TRBJ1-2, with 12 bases fitting TRBD1. Losses at the gene ends were 6 bases for V and 0 bases for J; bases not matched to a gene: 2. Germline V gene data show CDR1 as SNHLY and CDR2 as FYNNEI. This CDR3 comprises 15 residues. CDR3 residues: CASRGTGGANYGYTF. The CDR3 DNA is TGTGCCAGCAGAGGGACAGGGGGCGCTAACTATGGCTACACCTTC. Variable domain in full (rest from reference TRBV2 and TRBJ1-2): EPEVTQTPSHQVTQMGQEVILRCVPISNHLYFYWYRQILGQKVEFLVSFYNNEISEKSEIFDDQFSVERPDGSNFTLKIRSTKLEDSAMYFCASRGTGGANYGYTFGSGTRLTVV.

The V gene is TRBV19, the J gene TRBJ1-6; TRBD1 matches 8 bases. This CDR3 has 14 amino acids. V lost 3 bases, J lost 9 bases, and 4 bases stayed unmatched. CDR1 and CDR2 from the germline V gene are LNHDA and SQIVND (reference sequence). The CDR3 sequence is CASSMDRAVSPLHF. The CDR3 DNA sequence: TGTGCCAGTAGTATGGACAGGGCGGTTTCACCCCTCCACTTT.

The rearrangement uses TRBV28 and TRBJ1-2; 7 nucleotides align to TRBD1. Germline CDR1 reads MDHEN; CDR2 reads SYDVKM. The trim removed 5 bases at V and 5 bases at J, leaving 5 bases unmatched. The CDR3 consists of 13 residues. The CDR3 sequence: CASSIQGRYGYTF. CDR3 nucleotides: TGTGCCAGCAGTATACAGGGGAGGTATGGCTACACCTTC.

V and J are TRBV5-1 and TRBJ2-7; the match to TRBD1 covers 9 bases. The CDR3 totals 14 residues. The V segment lost 4 bases and the J segment 2 bases; nucleotides outside the gene matches: 4. Per germline, CDR1 SGHRS and CDR2 YFSETQ. The DNA of the CDR3 is TGCGCCAGCAGCCAGGGACAGGGCCCCTACGAGCAGTACTTC. This encodes CASSQGQGPYEQYF.

The rearrangement links TRBV10-3 to TRBJ2-2; D possibly corresponds to TRBD2 (6 bases). The germline V gene has CDR1 ENHRY and CDR2 SYGVKD. Trimming stripped 8 bases from V and 0 bases from J, with 7 bases between. The CDR3 is 13 amino acids. CDR3 in DNA: TGTGCCATCGGGACTTCGAACACCGGGGAGCTGTTTTTT. Encoded protein: CAIGTSNTGELFF.

This clone has only one observation. The chain is built from TRBV9 and TRBJ2-2, with 7 bases lining up with TRBD2. With V trimmed by 4 bases and J by 1 base, 10 bases remained unmatched. The length of the CDR3 is 17 residues. CDR1 is SGDLS, CDR2 YYNGEE, per germline. This CDR3 is CASSLDPKRENTGELFF. The DNA for the CDR3 is TGTGCCAGCAGCCTCGACCCCAAGCGGGAGAACACCGGGGAGCTGTTTTTT.

This clone was found a few times. The V gene is TRBV12-3 or TRBV12-4, the J gene TRBJ1-1, with TRBD1 identical over 8 bases. V dropped 6 bases and J dropped 7; count of bases not matched to a gene: 7. This CDR3 spans 13 amino acids. The CDR3 spells CASSLDRVSEAFF. The DNA for the CDR3 is TGTGCCAGCAGCTTGGACAGGGTCAGTGAAGCTTTCTTT.

The CDR3 loop reads CASSLFGGFSGPNTGELFF. The CDR3, as DNA: TGTGCCAGCAGCTTATTTGGGGGCTTTAGCGGGCCCAACACCGGGGAGCTGTTTTTT. The chain couples TRBV7-3 to TRBJ2-2, with D possibly TRBD2 on 7 matching bases. This CDR3 has 19 residues. Germline V gene data show CDR1 as SGHTA and CDR2 as FQGTGA. V lost 2 bases, J lost 2 bases, and 21 bases lay in between.

This chain joins TRBV19 and TRBJ1-1; 7 nucleotides align to TRBD1. Germline assignment: CDR1 LNHDA and CDR2 SQIVND (reference sequence). The V and J ends lost 3 bases and 3 bases, in that order; junction bases with no gene match: 7. The CDR3 is 15 amino acids. As DNA, the CDR3 is TGTGCCAGTAGTATCCCGGGACAGTTGGACACTGAAGCTTTCTTT. It codes for CASSIPGQLDTEAFF. The whole variable domain, remainder taken from reference TRBV19 and TRBJ1-1, is DGGITQSPKYLFRKEGQNVTLSCEQNLNHDAMYWYRQDPGQGLRLIYYSQIVNDFQKGDIAEGYSVSREKKESFPLTVTSAQKNPTAFYLCASSIPGQLDTEAFFGQGTRLTVV.

The chain recombines TRBV5-6 with TRBJ2-7; 8 positions match TRBD1. The CDR3 covers 14 residues. The V and J ends lost 0 bases and 5 bases, in that order; junction bases with no gene match: 4. CDR1 SGHDT and CDR2 YYEEEE come from the germline V gene. The CDR3 DNA reads as TGTGCCAGCAGCTTGGGTCAGGGGGCCAACGAGCAGTACTTC. It specifies CASSLGQGANEQYF.

The V and J genes are TRBV11-3 and TRBJ2-7; D is uncertain. Trimming removed 3 bases from V and 3 bases from J, with 9 bases in between. The CDR3 is 13 residues long. Germline V gene sequence: CDR1 SGHNT, CDR2 YENEEA. This CDR3 is CASSFETGYEQYF. CDR3 DNA sequence: TGTGCCAGCAGCTTTGAAACGGGCTACGAGCAGTACTTC.

CDR3 residues: CASSLSGGGNIQYF. In DNA form, the CDR3 reads TGTGCCAGCAGTTTATCAGGGGGCGGGAACATTCAGTACTTC. J is TRBJ2-4 and V is TRBV28, with 8 bases aligning to TRBD1. The V gene's germline CDR1 is MDHEN and CDR2 SYDVKM. The CDR3 totals 14 residues. After removal of 1 base from V and 7 bases from J, the junction contained 3 bases not matched to a gene.

The V gene is TRBV28, the J gene TRBJ1-5; TRBD1 matches 9 bases. The CDR3 contains 19 residues. The V and J ends lost 8 bases and 5 bases, in that order; junction bases with no gene match: 22. Germline V gives CDR1 MDHEN, CDR2 SYDVKM. CDR3 sequence reads: CASRSQGAGYPHRDQPQHF. The DNA for the CDR3 is TGTGCCAGCCGTTCACAGGGGGCCGGCTACCCACATAGGGATCAGCCCCAGCATTTT. Supplemented by reference TRBV28 and TRBJ1-5, the full variable domain reads DVKVTQSSRYLVKRTGEKVFLECVQDMDHENMFWYRQDPGLGLRLIYFSYDVKMKEKGDIPEGYSVSREKKERFSLILESASTNQTSMYLCASRSQGAGYPHRDQPQHFGDGTRLSIL.

This clone was counted between two and nine times. The chain combines TRBV4-1 with TRBJ1-3; D uncertain. V was pared by 1 base and J by 3 bases, with 13 bases between. The CDR3 covers 16 residues. The germline V gene encodes CDR1 MGHRA and CDR2 YSYEKL. DNA of the CDR3: TGCGCCAGCAGCCAAGTTCGGGTGAATAATGGAAACACCATATATTTT. Translating gives CASSQVRVNNGNTIYF.

The rearrangement uses TRBV5-1 and TRBJ1-1; 7 nucleotides agree with TRBD1. The V gene end was trimmed by 0 bases and the J gene end by 7 bases; junction bases not matched to a gene: 6. The length of the CDR3 is 14 residues. Germline V lookup: CDR1 SGHRS, CDR2 YFSETQ. The CDR3 is CASSLGRDRDEAFF. CDR3 bases: TGCGCCAGCAGCTTGGGCCGGGACAGAGATGAAGCTTTCTTT.

The chain employs TRBV7-2 and TRBJ2-3; no clear D. The V gene lost 2 bases and the J gene lost 4 bases, with 10 bases spanning the gap. The CDR3 runs to 14 residues. From germline, CDR1 is SGHTA and CDR2 FQGNSA. The CDR3 spells CASSLSASADTQYF. DNA for the CDR3: TGTGCCAGCAGCTTAAGTGCGTCGGCAGATACGCAGTATTTT. Together with reference TRBV7-2 and TRBJ2-3, the CDR3 gives the full variable domain: GAGVSQSPSNKVTEKGKDVELRCDPISGHTALYWYRQSLGQGLEFLIYFQGNSAPDKSGLPSDRFSAERTGGSVSTLTIQRTQQEDSAVYLCASSLSASADTQYFGPGTRLTVL.

CDR3: CASTPGRGNTEAFF. The DNA of the CDR3 is TGTGCCAGCACCCCGGGCAGGGGTAACACTGAAGCTTTCTTT. This chain links TRBV7-2 with TRBJ1-1, with D possibly matching TRBD1 (6 bases). The V gene's germline CDR1 is SGHTA and CDR2 FQGNSA. The CDR3 loop spans 14 amino acids. V dropped 7 bases and J dropped 2 bases, with 14 bases sitting between them.